Below, 32 T cell receptor beta chains from the same sample are listed, as sequenced in a study of blood T cell repertoires in COVID-19. Generated by immunoSEQ multiplex PCR, the TCRdb table keeps only in-frame clones and is missing some. This repertoire shows 150,000 to 200,000 clones, 86% found once; its top ten account for 8% to 10%. The specimen was PBMCs or T cells enriched from blood (not recorded which). These receptors all stem from a woman aged 25 to 39 who had recovered from COVID-19.

This sequence joins TRBV10-1 and TRBJ1-1, with D maybe TRBD1 (6 bases). The CDR3 is 14 amino acids. Trimming took 4 bases from V and 10 from J, leaving 19 bases between them. Per the germline V gene, CDR1 is WNHNN and CDR2 is SYGVQD (reference sequence). CDR3 region: CASSGGGQPRRAFF. The DNA of the CDR3 is TGCGCCAGCAGTGGCGGGGGGCAGCCTCGGCGAGCTTTCTTT.

The genes are TRBV15 and TRBJ1-2, with 9 bases matching TRBD1. Germline V gene sequence: CDR1 LNHNV, CDR2 YYDKDF (reference sequence). The trim removed 5 bases at V and 4 bases at J, leaving 8 bases unmatched. The CDR3 sequence is 15 residues long. Here the CDR3 reads CATSPTGGETYGYTF. In DNA form, the CDR3 reads TGTGCCACCAGCCCCACAGGGGGCGAGACCTATGGCTACACCTTC. Combining the CDR3 with reference TRBV15 and TRBJ1-2 gives the whole variable domain DAMVIQNPRYQVTQFGKPVTLSCSQTLNHNVMYWYQQKSSQAPKLLFHYYDKDFNNEADTPDNFQSRRPNTSFCFLDIRSPGLGDTAMYLCATSPTGGETYGYTFGSGTRLTVV.

The J gene is TRBJ2-1, the V gene TRBV28; the D is unclear. Germline CDR1 MDHEN, CDR2 SYDVKM. V was cut by 6 bases and J by 6 bases, with 12 bases left in between. CDR3 length: 13 amino acids. The DNA for the CDR3 is TGTGCCAGCAGACACTACGAAGCCAATGAGCAGTTCTTC. This codes for CASRHYEANEQFF.

The CDR3 spells CASSPPGLVPNEQFF. The CDR3 DNA sequence: TGTGCCAGCAGCCCCCCGGGACTAGTCCCCAATGAGCAGTTCTTC. The V and J genes are TRBV3-1 (or the pseudogene TRBV3-2) and TRBJ2-1; 8 bases line up with TRBD2. The germline gives CDR1 LGHDT, CDR2 YNNKEL (reference sequence). This CDR3 has 15 amino acids. V was pared by 4 bases and J by 6 bases, with 8 bases of the junction left unmatched.

The V and J genes are TRBV19 and TRBJ1-5, with D possibly being TRBD1 (6 bases). V was clipped by 6 bases and J by 4 bases, with 13 bases between them. There are 14 residues in the CDR3. Germline lookup yields CDR1 LNHDA and CDR2 SQIVND (reference sequence). The CDR3 DNA is TGTGCCAGTAGCACAGGGCCCAAAAATCAGCCCCAGCATTTT. Translating it yields CASSTGPKNQPQHF. Full variable domain (outside the CDR3, taken from reference TRBV19 and TRBJ1-5): DGGITQSPKYLFRKEGQNVTLSCEQNLNHDAMYWYRQDPGQGLRLIYYSQIVNDFQKGDIAEGYSVSREKKESFPLTVTSAQKNPTAFYLCASSTGPKNQPQHFGDGTRLSIL.

The chain couples TRBV7-9 to TRBJ2-1; 8 nucleotides align to TRBD2. Per germline, CDR1 SEHNR and CDR2 FQNEAQ (reference sequence). The CDR3 is made up of 16 amino acids. V gave up 2 bases and J gave up 7 bases; unmatched junction bases: 10. The DNA of the CDR3 is TGTGCCAGCAGCTTAAGATCGGGGGGGATTGGGAATGAGCAGTTCTTC. Translated: CASSLRSGGIGNEQFF. Full variable domain (remainder filled in from reference TRBV7-9 and TRBJ2-1): DTGVSQNPRHKITKRGQNVTFRCDPISEHNRLYWYRQTLGQGPEFLTYFQNEAQLEKSRLLSDRFSAERPKGSFSTLEIQRTEQGDSAMYLCASSLRSGGIGNEQFFGPGTRLTVL.

In its sample, this clone was seen a few times. The chain recombines TRBV5-1 with TRBJ2-1; 12 nucleotides align to TRBD2. The CDR3 spans 15 residues. V lost 3 bases to trimming and J lost 2 bases; unmatched junction nucleotides: 0. Germline V CDR1 and CDR2: SGHRS, YFSETQ. Here the CDR3 DNA reads TGCGCCAGCAGCTGGACTAGCGGGACCTACAATGAGCAGTTCTTC. Residues: CASSWTSGTYNEQFF.

This rearrangement joins TRBV4-2 to TRBJ2-6; D possibly corresponds to TRBD1 (6 bases). V dropped 2 bases and J dropped 4 bases, with 12 bases sitting between them. Germline V gene lookup returns CDR1 LGHNA and CDR2 YNFKEQ. This CDR3 is 16 amino acids long. CDR3 bases: TGTGCCAGCAGCCAATCGGGACAAAGCGGGGCCAACGTCCTGACTTTC. Protein: CASSQSGQSGANVLTF.

The V and J genes are TRBV29-1 and TRBJ1-1; D not resolved. Trimming pared 7 bases from V and 1 base from J, leaving 10 bases between. Germline CDR1 and CDR2: SQVTM and ANQGSEA. The CDR3 runs 12 residues. The CDR3 DNA reads TGCAGCGGCCGACACGGGAACACTGAAGCTTTCTTT. The encoded protein is CSGRHGNTEAFF.

The genes are TRBV6-1 and TRBJ2-3, with D perhaps TRBD2 (5 bases). The germline V and J ends were trimmed by 0 bases and 5 bases, with 15 bases remaining between them. Germline V gene sequence: CDR1 MNHNS, CDR2 SASEGT. This CDR3 region has 16 residues. CDR3 nucleotide sequence: TGTGCCAGCAGTGAAGCCCCCACCGGGGTTCAAGATACGCAGTATTTT. As protein: CASSEAPTGVQDTQYF.

The chain joins TRBV6-5 to TRBJ2-3; 7 bases line up with TRBD1. V dropped 0 bases and J dropped 0; count of bases not matched to a gene: 3. The germline V gene has CDR1 MNHEY and CDR2 SVGAGI. The CDR3 is 16 amino acids. The DNA for the CDR3 is TGTGCCAGCAGTTACTCAGGGGGCTGGAGCACAGATACGCAGTATTTT. Its translation is CASSYSGGWSTDTQYF.

This chain connects TRBV28 to TRBJ2-7; 8 bases are a match to TRBD1. The J segment lost 0 bases and the V segment lost 3 bases, leaving 13 bases of the junction unmatched. Germline values: CDR1 MDHEN, CDR2 SYDVKM. This CDR3 region has 18 residues. The CDR3: CASSFRARTGTTSYEQYF. Written as DNA, the CDR3 is TGTGCCAGCAGTTTTAGAGCCCGGACAGGGACCACCTCCTACGAGCAGTACTTC.

V usage is TRBV19 and J usage is TRBJ2-7; 7 positions agree with TRBD1. In germline, CDR1 is LNHDA, CDR2 SQIVND (reference sequence). This CDR3 spans 16 amino acids. V shed 1 base, J shed 5 bases, and the junction held 11 bases outside the gene matches. CDR3 in DNA: TGTGCCAGTAGTATAGTCGGGCAGGGGGAATTCCACGAGCAGTACTTC. Protein sequence: CASSIVGQGEFHEQYF.

CDR3 residues: CASSEAGGGSGTYEQYF. The CDR3 DNA follows: TGTGCCAGCAGTGAGGCCGGAGGGGGTAGCGGGACCTACGAGCAGTACTTC. V and J are TRBV6-1 and TRBJ2-7; TRBD2 aligns across 8 bases. CDR3 size: 17 residues. V was pared by 3 bases and J by 2 bases, with 12 bases of the junction left unmatched. Germline loops: CDR1 MNHNS, CDR2 SASEGT.

V gene TRBV28 combines with J gene TRBJ2-3; D gene ambiguous. CDR1 MDHEN and CDR2 SYDVKM come from the germline V gene. The CDR3 extends over 12 amino acids. The ends were cut back, 6 bases at V and 2 bases at J, with 6 bases in the middle. CDR3 protein: CASSSFTDTQYF. The DNA of the CDR3 is TGTGCCAGCAGCTCCTTCACAGATACGCAGTATTTT.

The chain has TRBV7-9 and TRBJ1-2; weak D call: TRBD1 (5 bases). The CDR3 is made up of 15 amino acids. Germline V gene sequence: CDR1 SEHNR, CDR2 FQNEAQ (reference sequence). V lost 1 base and J 4 bases, leaving 13 bases between the germline ends. The CDR3 loop reads CASSLGAGSGYGYTF. CDR3 bases: TGTGCCAGCAGCTTAGGAGCAGGGTCGGGCTATGGCTACACCTTC.

The chain has TRBV9 and TRBJ2-3, with TRBD2 matching 15 bases. Germline V CDR1 and CDR2: SGDLS, YYNGEE. The CDR3 is 17 amino acids. V lost 4 bases to trimming and J lost 6 bases; unmatched junction nucleotides: 9. For the CDR3, the DNA is TGTGCCAGCAGCCCAAGTTGGACTAGCGGGAGGGCCGATACGCAGTATTTT. It yields the protein CASSPSWTSGRADTQYF.

The CDR3 protein is CASSFTGTSGNYRELFF. The DNA of the CDR3 is TGCGCCAGCAGCTTCACCGGGACTAGCGGGAATTATAGGGAGCTGTTTTTT. The chain is built from TRBV5-1 and TRBJ2-2; 13 bases fit TRBD2. Per the germline V gene, CDR1 is SGHRS and CDR2 is YFSETQ. Trimming at V came to 2 bases and at J to 9 bases, leaving 10 bases not matched to a gene. The CDR3 has 17 residues.

The chain combines TRBV7-2 with TRBJ2-3; TRBD2 matches 12 bases. The CDR3 extends over 16 amino acids. Germline V gene lookup returns CDR1 SGHTA and CDR2 FQGNSA. Losses at the gene ends were 5 bases for V and 7 bases for J; bases not matched to a gene: 10. The CDR3 loop reads CASSPVTSGRPNTQYF. In DNA form, the CDR3 reads TGTGCCAGCAGCCCAGTTACTAGCGGGAGGCCGAATACGCAGTATTTT.

V is TRBV5-1 and J is TRBJ2-5; 7 nucleotides match TRBD1. The CDR3 has 12 amino acids. The V and J ends lost 9 bases and 3 bases, in that order; junction bases with no gene match: 5. Germline V CDR1 and CDR2: SGHRS, YFSETQ. CDR3 bases: TGCGCCACCTCCGGGACAGAAGAGACCCAGTACTTC. Translating gives CATSGTEETQYF. Full variable domain (missing parts from reference TRBV5-1 and TRBJ2-5): KAGVTQTPRYLIKTRGQQVTLSCSPISGHRSVSWYQQTPGQGLQFLFEYFSETQRNKGNFPGRFSGRQFSNSRSEMNVSTLELGDSALYLCATSGTEETQYFGPGTRLLVL.

The rearrangement joins TRBV11-3 to TRBJ2-1, with TRBD2 identical over 8 bases. The CDR3 contains 13 residues. The germline V gene has CDR1 SGHNT and CDR2 YENEEA. The ends lost 5 bases at V and 14 bases at J; junction bases unmatched: 11. The DNA of the CDR3 is TGTGCCAGCAGCCCAATGCCCGGGACTAGAAAGTTCTTC. Protein sequence: CASSPMPGTRKFF.

This clone has a handful of counts. The rearrangement joins TRBV28 to TRBJ2-3; the D gene is possibly TRBD2 (5 bases). This CDR3 contains 15 residues. CDR1 is MDHEN and CDR2 is SYDVKM in the germline V gene. CDR3 DNA: TGTGGGGCCTTCCCACCGGGATCAGGAAAAAGTACGCAGTATTTT. Its translation: CGAFPPGSGKSTQYF.

This clone has a handful of counts. This chain links TRBV2 with TRBJ2-7; 7 bases map to TRBD2. CDR1 is SNHLY and CDR2 is FYNNEI in the germline V gene. V shed 6 bases, J shed 4 bases, and the junction held 12 bases outside the gene matches. This CDR3 spans 15 amino acids. As DNA, the CDR3 is TGTGCCAGCAGCGGAGGACTAGAAGGGATTTACGAGCAGTACTTC. Its translation: CASSGGLEGIYEQYF.

This chain uses TRBV28 with TRBJ2-7; 10 positions agree with TRBD2. The CDR3 is 19 residues long. Germline trimming cut 10 bases from V and 4 bases from J; bases unmatched to any gene: 25. Germline CDR1 and CDR2: MDHEN and SYDVKM. This CDR3 reads CATPIGPWSGRAGKYEQYF. Here the CDR3 DNA reads TGTGCCACCCCTATAGGCCCTTGGAGCGGGAGGGCGGGGAAATACGAGCAGTACTTC.

The J gene is TRBJ2-7, the V gene TRBV5-6; 8 bases are shared with TRBD2. CDR1 and CDR2 (germline): SGHDT, YYEEEE. The CDR3 contains 15 residues. J lost 3 bases, V lost 6 bases, and 11 bases had no gene match. The CDR3 DNA reads as TGTGCCAGCACCGGAGGCCGGGAGGGCCTCTACGAGCAGTACTTC. Translated: CASTGGREGLYEQYF. Based on the CDR3 plus reference TRBV5-6 and TRBJ2-7, the full variable domain is DAGVTQSPTHLIKTRGQQVTLRCSPKSGHDTVSWYQQALGQGPQFIFQYYEEEERQRGNFPDRFSGHQFPNYSSELNVNALLLGDSALYLCASTGGREGLYEQYFGPGTRLTVT.

The genes are TRBV6-4 and TRBJ1-1; D not resolved. V was trimmed by 2 bases and J by 2 bases, leaving 6 bases between them. The CDR3 loop spans 13 amino acids. Germline V gene sequence: CDR1 MRHNA, CDR2 SNTAGT. The CDR3 DNA sequence: TGTGCCAGCAGTGACGGGCCTAACACTGAAGCTTTCTTT. Residues: CASSDGPNTEAFF.

This clone was observed a handful of times. This sequence joins TRBV27 and TRBJ1-3; D is unresolved. Germline loops: CDR1 MNHEY, CDR2 SMNVEV (reference sequence). Trimming pared 3 bases from V and 2 bases from J, leaving 11 bases between. The CDR3 runs 15 residues. In nucleotides, the CDR3 is TGTGCCAGCAGTTTCCGGGGAGGGACTGGAAACACCATATATTTT. Amino acid sequence: CASSFRGGTGNTIYF.

J is TRBJ2-7 and V is TRBV10-1; 8 bases fit TRBD2. This CDR3 spans 15 amino acids. V was pared by 2 bases and J by 4 bases, with 7 bases of the junction left unmatched. Germline CDR1 is WNHNN and CDR2 is SYGVQD (reference sequence). CDR3 in amino acids: CASSETAGARYEQYF. CDR3 bases: TGCGCCAGCAGTGAGACAGCGGGAGCGAGATACGAGCAGTACTTC.

The chain links TRBV7-9 to TRBJ2-1; maybe TRBD2 (6 bases). Trimming left V 2 bases short and J 10 bases short, with 21 bases between. The germline V gene encodes CDR1 SEHNR and CDR2 FQNEAQ (reference sequence). This CDR3 comprises 16 residues. In DNA, the CDR3 is TGTGCCAGCAGCTTATGGGTTGCAGCGGGCCGAGAAGAGCAGTTCTTC. Its protein is CASSLWVAAGREEQFF.

This chain joins TRBV5-1 and TRBJ1-1, with D uncertain. Germline V CDR1 and CDR2: SGHRS, YFSETQ. The CDR3 runs 14 residues. V was clipped by 2 bases and J by 4 bases, with 12 bases between them. CDR3 in amino acids: CASSFPGSATEAFF. As DNA, the CDR3 is TGCGCCAGCAGCTTCCCGGGGTCAGCCACTGAAGCTTTCTTT.

The rearrangement links TRBV6-6 to TRBJ2-3, with 13 positions matching TRBD2. Germline V gene lookup returns CDR1 MNHNY and CDR2 SVGAGI (reference sequence). Losses at the gene ends were 5 bases for V and 2 bases for J; bases not matched to a gene: 7. CDR3 length: 17 residues. The CDR3 here is CASSPRTSGRYTDTQYF. The DNA for the CDR3 is TGTGCCAGCAGTCCTCGGACTAGCGGGAGATACACAGATACGCAGTATTTT.

V and J are TRBV6-5 and TRBJ1-1, with a possible D match to TRBD1 (5 bases). Germline lookup yields CDR1 MNHEY and CDR2 SVGAGI. The germline V and J ends were trimmed by 7 bases and 5 bases, with 14 bases remaining between them. This CDR3 region has 13 residues. This chain's CDR3 is CASTGEGRTEAFF. CDR3 coding DNA: TGTGCCAGCACGGGGGAGGGTAGGACTGAAGCTTTCTTT.